One sample yielded the 20 T cell receptor beta chains listed below, sequenced in a study of shared clonotypes between healthy human individuals. Sequenced by immunoSEQ multiplex PCR; TCRdb stores in-frame clones only, minus some. Of 300,000 to 400,000 clones in the sample, about nine tenths are singletons; the top ten hold 16%. Material: memory CD8+ T cells sorted from blood. Subset denoted: CD45RO+ cells pooled with CCR7-negative TemRA cells. These receptors were taken from a man aged 18-30 years in good health.

This clone was detected once. The chain links TRBV27 to TRBJ2-6; D is perhaps TRBD2 (6 bases). The CDR3 is 17 residues long. Germline CDR1 MNHEY, CDR2 SMNVEV (reference sequence). Trimming cost V 5 bases and J 0 bases, with 14 bases left between them. Here the CDR3 reads CASSPHLGGSGANVLTF. The CDR3 DNA is TGTGCCAGCAGTCCGCACCTCGGGGGCTCTGGGGCCAACGTCCTGACTTTC.

The chain carries TRBV13 and TRBJ1-2, with D tentatively TRBD1 (5 bases). The CDR3 covers 12 residues. V was pared by 5 bases and J by 6 bases, with 10 bases between. Germline values: CDR1 PRHDT, CDR2 FYEKMQ (reference sequence). This chain's CDR3 is CASSVQADGYTF. In nucleotides, the CDR3 is TGTGCCAGCAGCGTACAGGCGGATGGCTACACCTTC.

This rearrangement joins TRBV2 to TRBJ2-7; D not resolved. Germline assignment: CDR1 SNHLY and CDR2 FYNNEI. The CDR3 consists of 13 residues. V lost 1 base to trimming and J lost 1 base, with 5 bases between them. The CDR3 loop is CASSEVGSYEQYF. In nucleotides, the CDR3 is TGTGCCAGCAGTGAAGTTGGTTCCTACGAGCAGTACTTC.

V usage is TRBV4-3 and J usage is TRBJ2-1; 14 nucleotides line up with TRBD2. The V segment lost 4 bases and the J segment 9 bases; nucleotides outside the gene matches: 5. CDR3 length equals 15 residues. Per the germline V gene, CDR1 is LGHNA and CDR2 is YSLEER. CDR3 sequence (DNA): TGCGCCAGCAGCCTGGGACTAGCGGGAGTGGGTGAGCAGTTCTTC. Protein product: CASSLGLAGVGEQFF.

CDR3 protein: CASSPNFGNTIYF. CDR3 sequence (DNA): TGTGCCAGCAGCCCGAATTTTGGAAACACCATATATTTT. This chain joins TRBV9 and TRBJ1-3; D is ambiguous. Germline CDR1 is SGDLS and CDR2 is YYNGEE. Trimming took 4 bases from V and 3 from J, leaving 8 bases between them. The CDR3 loop spans 13 amino acids.

The chain employs TRBV28 and TRBJ1-5; D ambiguous. The CDR3 totals 14 residues. CDR1 is MDHEN, CDR2 SYDVKM, per germline. V was pared by 4 bases and J by 3 bases, with 10 bases between. CDR3 sequence: CASSSPVLNQPQHF. The CDR3 nucleotides are TGTGCCAGCAGTTCCCCCGTCCTCAATCAGCCCCAGCATTTT.

The count of this clone is one. V and J are TRBV4-1 and TRBJ1-5; TRBD1 matches 7 bases. Unmatched junction bases numbered 5, after V lost 3 bases and J lost 0 bases. This CDR3 has 16 residues. Germline-derived CDR1 and CDR2 are MGHRA and YSYEKL. The chain's CDR3 is CASSQRDSDSNQPQHF. CDR3 DNA sequence: TGCGCCAGCAGCCAGCGGGACAGCGATAGCAATCAGCCCCAGCATTTT.

J is TRBJ2-3 and V is TRBV10-2; D is possibly TRBD1 or TRBD2 (5 bases each). Germline assignment: CDR1 WSHSY and CDR2 SAAADI. V gave up 6 bases and J gave up 6 bases, with 25 bases separating them. The CDR3 totals 17 residues. The CDR3 loop is CASRFSPGTQPGDTQYF. CDR3 nucleotides: TGCGCCAGCAGATTCTCCCCGGGGACCCAACCTGGGGATACGCAGTATTTT.

This clone is a singleton in its sample. The V call is TRBV5-1, the J call TRBJ2-3, with D perhaps TRBD1 (6 bases). The CDR3 has 16 residues. Germline CDR1 reads SGHRS; CDR2 reads YFSETQ. Trimming left V 5 bases short and J 2 bases short, with 18 bases between. Here the CDR3 DNA reads TGCGCCAGCAGTCCTAACAGGGATAGGGTCACAGATACGCAGTATTTT. Protein: CASSPNRDRVTDTQYF.

V usage is TRBV7-9 and J usage is TRBJ2-3; 11 bases agree with TRBD2. The CDR3 is 17 amino acids. Germline CDR1 and CDR2: SEHNR and FQNEAQ (reference sequence). V trimming: 2 bases; J trimming: 2 bases; junction bases outside the gene matches: 6. The DNA for the CDR3 is TGTGCCAGCAGCTTATGGCCGGGACTAGCGGACACAGATACGCAGTATTTT. Protein sequence: CASSLWPGLADTDTQYF.

This clone came up once. A much larger clone sits a single nucleotide away, making a read error possible. The chain is built from TRBV11-2 and TRBJ2-7; D unresolved. The CDR3 extends over 12 amino acids. Germline CDR1 reads SGHAT; CDR2 reads FQNNGV. Trimming cost V 6 bases and J 2 bases, with 8 bases left between them. CDR3 amino acids: CASSLGTYEQYF. The CDR3 DNA sequence: TGTGCCAGCAGTCTAGGGACCTACGAGCAGTACTTC.

The chain has TRBV4-1 and TRBJ2-3; 16 bases are shared with TRBD2. The CDR3 loop spans 18 amino acids. Trimming took 5 bases from V and 5 from J; bases not matched to a gene: 10. Germline values: CDR1 MGHRA, CDR2 YSYEKL. CDR3 residues: CASSGRGTSGGAEDTQYF. The CDR3 nucleotides read TGCGCCAGCAGCGGCAGAGGGACTAGCGGGGGGGCGGAAGATACGCAGTATTTT.

The chain couples TRBV14 to TRBJ1-2, with 8 bases lining up with TRBD1. This CDR3 spans 16 amino acids. V gave up 1 base and J gave up 7 bases; unmatched junction bases: 11. The germline V gene has CDR1 SGHDN and CDR2 FVKESK. The DNA for the CDR3 is TGTGCCAGCAGCCAAGTCCCCCGGACAGGGAAAGGTGGCTACACCTTC. It encodes CASSQVPRTGKGGYTF.

This clone was recorded only once. This rearrangement joins TRBV7-8 to TRBJ2-7, with unresolved D. V gave up 6 bases and J gave up 4 bases, with 19 bases separating them. In germline, CDR1 is SGHVS, CDR2 FQNEAQ. CDR3 length: 15 residues. Here the CDR3 reads CASSRSLEGLYEQYF. Written as DNA, the CDR3 is TGTGCCAGCAGTCGCTCGCTAGAAGGCCTTTACGAGCAGTACTTC.

The chain has TRBV6-1 and TRBJ2-1; 10 nucleotides line up with TRBD2. Unmatched junction bases numbered 11, after V lost 3 bases and J lost 0 bases. Per the germline V gene, CDR1 is MNHNS and CDR2 is SASEGT. The CDR3 covers 19 residues. CDR3 nucleotide sequence: TGTGCCAGCAGTGACATGGTACTAGCGGGGTTAAACTCCTACAATGAGCAGTTCTTC. Translating gives CASSDMVLAGLNSYNEQFF.

The chain is built from TRBV7-6 and TRBJ2-1; D may be TRBD1 or TRBD2 (5 bases each). Trimming removed 0 bases at V and 10 bases at J, with 7 bases between. The CDR3 runs to 12 residues. Per the germline V gene, CDR1 is SGHVS and CDR2 is FNYEAQ. The CDR3 loop reads CASSLARGEQFF. The CDR3 DNA sequence: TGTGCCAGCAGCTTAGCGAGGGGCGAGCAGTTCTTC.

The rearrangement joins TRBV29-1 to TRBJ2-5; TRBD1 aligns across 8 bases. Trimming cost V 6 bases and J 4 bases; bases outside gene matches: 7. The CDR3 sequence is 13 residues long. Germline CDR1 reads SQVTM; CDR2 reads ANQGSEA. CDR3 protein: CSVDDRGGETQYF. DNA for the CDR3: TGCAGCGTCGATGACAGGGGAGGAGAGACCCAGTACTTC.

V usage is TRBV28 and J usage is TRBJ2-7; D gene unclear. The CDR3 length is 14 residues. The V end was cut by 6 bases, the J end by 6 bases, with 18 bases between. Germline values: CDR1 MDHEN, CDR2 SYDVKM. This CDR3 is CASSFRGSASEQYF. The CDR3 nucleotides are TGTGCCAGCAGCTTCAGAGGCTCGGCGTCCGAGCAGTACTTC. The full variable domain, its missing parts supplied by reference TRBV28 and TRBJ2-7, is DVKVTQSSRYLVKRTGEKVFLECVQDMDHENMFWYRQDPGLGLRLIYFSYDVKMKEKGDIPEGYSVSREKKERFSLILESASTNQTSMYLCASSFRGSASEQYFGPGTRLTVT.

The CDR3 region is CASSQVAGRETQYF. DNA for the CDR3: TGCGCCAGCAGCCAAGTGGCGGGACGGGAGACCCAGTACTTC. The chain joins TRBV4-1 to TRBJ2-5; possible D gene TRBD2, 6 bases. Trimming took off 1 base at V and 5 bases at J, with 11 bases between the two ends. Looked up from germline, CDR1 is MGHRA and CDR2 is YSYEKL. The CDR3 extends over 14 amino acids.

V is TRBV5-1 and J is TRBJ1-3; the match to TRBD1 covers 7 bases. V trimming: 2 bases; J trimming: 0 bases; junction bases outside the gene matches: 11. Germline V CDR1 and CDR2: SGHRS, YFSETQ. The CDR3 is 18 amino acids. CDR3 loop: CASSLRFPYRGSGNTIYF. The CDR3 DNA reads as TGCGCCAGCAGCTTAAGGTTCCCTTACAGGGGCTCTGGAAACACCATATATTTT.